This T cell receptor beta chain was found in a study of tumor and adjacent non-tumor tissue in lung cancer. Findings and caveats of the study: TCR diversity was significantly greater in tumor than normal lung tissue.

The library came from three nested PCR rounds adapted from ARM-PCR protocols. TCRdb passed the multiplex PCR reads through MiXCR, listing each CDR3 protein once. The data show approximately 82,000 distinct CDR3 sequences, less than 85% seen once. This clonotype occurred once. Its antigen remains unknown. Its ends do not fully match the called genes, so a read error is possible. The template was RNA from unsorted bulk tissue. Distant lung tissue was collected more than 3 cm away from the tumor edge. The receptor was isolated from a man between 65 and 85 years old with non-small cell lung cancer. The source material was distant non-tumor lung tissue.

The CDR3 sequence is CASSYSIGGTRSSNHPQHF. In nucleotides, the CDR3 is TGTGCCAGCAGTTACTCGATTGGGGGTACAAGATCGAGCAATCATCCCCAGCATTTT. The V gene is TRBV6-2 or TRBV6-3, the J gene TRBJ1-5; D might be TRBD1 (5 bases). In germline, CDR1 is MNHEY, CDR2 SVGEGT. The CDR3 has 19 amino acids.